This is a list of T cell receptor beta chains from one sample in a study of T cells after yellow fever vaccination. TCRdb itself ran the 5' RACE reads through MiXCR, one entry per CDR3 protein. Found here are 150,000 to 200,000 distinct CDR3 sequences, around 9.3% of them singletons; the top ten hold about a third. Sequencing was performed on CD8+ T cells sorted from PBMCs, taken 45 days after the yellow fever booster vaccination. All receptors come from a man aged 18 to 35 who received the YFV17D yellow fever vaccine. Both conserved end residues are part of each CDR3. A D gene is named only where the DNA matches it firmly. The size field is filled for only some rows; it gives once, few, many or a size class.

v_call	clone_size	d_call	j_call	cdr3_aa	cdr3_nt
TRBV4-1	.	TRBD1	TRBJ2-2	CASSQVGRGLAGELFF	TGCGCCAGCAGCCAAGTTGGCAGGGGGCTGGCCGGGGAGCTGTTTTTT
TRBV5-1	few	.	TRBJ1-1	CASSGDLRGTEAFF	TGCGCCAGCAGCGGGGACCTTAGAGGGACTGAAGCTTTCTTT
TRBV20-1	.	TRBD2	TRBJ2-3	CSARISAGTSGGNTDTQYF	TGCAGTGCTAGAATCTCTGCCGGGACTAGCGGGGGGAACACAGATACGCAGTATTTT
TRBV7-8	.	TRBD2	TRBJ2-1	CASSLRLAGHGEQFF	TGTGCCAGCAGCCTAAGACTAGCGGGGCACGGAGAGCAGTTCTTC
TRBV7-6	few	.	TRBJ1-2	CASSLNWAGGASGYTF	TGTGCCAGCAGCTTAAATTGGGCGGGGGGCGCGAGTGGCTACACCTTC
TRBV18	.	.	TRBJ2-3	CASSENGGPRQYF	TGTGCCAGCTCAGAGAACGGGGGCCCGAGGCAGTATTTT
TRBV27	few	.	TRBJ2-2	CASSFDHWGGELFF	TGTGCCAGCAGTTTTGACCATTGGGGCGGGGAGCTGTTTTTT
TRBV19	many	TRBD2	TRBJ2-1	CASSISSGAYNEQFF	TGTGCCAGTAGTATTTCTAGCGGAGCCTACAATGAGCAGTTCTTC
TRBV6-2/TRBV6-3	.	TRBD1	TRBJ2-1	CASSSPGGYNEQFF	TGTGCCAGCAGCTCTCCAGGGGGCTACAATGAGCAGTTCTTC
TRBV9	.	TRBD1	TRBJ1-2	CASSIRDREGYTF	TGTGCCAGCAGCATCCGGGACAGGGAAGGCTACACCTTC
TRBV3-1	.	.	TRBJ2-4	CASSQESGGLAKNIQYF	TGTGCCAGCAGCCAAGAAAGTGGAGGGCTAGCCAAAAACATTCAGTACTTC
TRBV7-6	.	.	TRBJ1-2	CASSLGDSLAYGYTF	TGTGCCAGCAGCTTAGGAGATAGTCTTGCGTACGGCTACACCTTC
TRBV6-5	.	.	TRBJ2-5	CASSDFQETQYF	TGTGCCAGCAGTGACTTCCAAGAGACCCAGTACTTC
TRBV7-9	.	.	TRBJ2-7	CASSTGREQYF	TGTGCCAGCAGCACAGGGCGCGAGCAGTACTTC
TRBV20-1	few	TRBD2	TRBJ2-1	CSARPPGLAGEQFF	TGCAGTGCTAGGCCACCGGGACTAGCCGGTGAGCAGTTCTTC
TRBV7-9	few	.	TRBJ1-2	CASSPPTGFGGYTF	TGTGCCAGCAGCCCCCCCACAGGGTTCGGTGGCTACACCTTC
TRBV6-2/TRBV6-3	.	.	TRBJ1-2	CASSYRFGYTF	TGTGCCAGCAGTTACCGCTTCGGCTACACCTTC
TRBV5-4	few	.	TRBJ2-1	CASSGTSYLSSYNEQFF	TGTGCCAGCAGCGGAACCTCCTACCTAAGCTCCTACAATGAGCAGTTCTTC
TRBV24-1	once	TRBD1	TRBJ1-5	CATSPTGGVDQPQHF	TGTGCCACCAGCCCAACAGGGGGCGTGGATCAGCCCCAGCATTTT
TRBV12-3/TRBV12-4	many	.	TRBJ2-6	CASSLALDVLTF	TGTGCCAGCAGTTTAGCGCTAGACGTCCTGACTTTC
TRBV20-1	.	TRBD1	TRBJ1-1	CSAQRETGFITAMAFF	TGCAGTGCTCAGAGGGAGACAGGGTTCATTACCGCGATGGCTTTCTTT
TRBV5-1	many	.	TRBJ1-1	CASSPMDIRYEAFF	TGCGCCAGCAGCCCGATGGACATCCGCTATGAAGCTTTCTTT
TRBV27	.	.	TRBJ2-1	CASCLADHYNEQFF	TGTGCCAGCTGCTTAGCGGACCACTACAATGAGCAGTTCTTC
TRBV12-3/TRBV12-4	.	.	TRBJ1-6	CASSFTLGSPLHF	TGTGCCAGCAGTTTTACCCTCGGTTCACCCCTCCACTTT
TRBV5-5	.	TRBD1	TRBJ2-3	CASSEGQGGHTDTQYF	TGTGCCAGCAGCGAAGGACAGGGCGGTCACACAGATACGCAGTATTTT
TRBV2	.	TRBD2	TRBJ2-3	CASSALAGGRDTQYF	TGTGCCAGCAGTGCGCTAGCGGGGGGGCGAGATACGCAGTATTTT
TRBV10-3	few	.	TRBJ2-4	CAISESPDVIQYF	TGTGCCATCAGTGAGTCTCCGGACGTCATTCAGTACTTC
TRBV4-1	.	TRBD1	TRBJ1-3	CASSQGSGQNSGNTIYF	TGCGCCAGCAGCCAAGGTTCGGGACAGAACTCTGGAAACACCATATATTTT
TRBV5-5	few	.	TRBJ2-7	CASSLARATYEQYF	TGTGCCAGCAGCTTGGCCAGGGCGACCTACGAGCAGTACTTC
TRBV7-2	few	TRBD2	TRBJ2-1	CASSVAGAYNEQFF	TGTGCCAGCAGCGTAGCGGGGGCCTACAATGAGCAGTTCTTC
TRBV25-1	many	.	TRBJ2-3	CASSDGWSDTQYF	TGTGCCAGCAGTGACGGGTGGTCAGATACGCAGTATTTT
TRBV7-8	.	TRBD1	TRBJ2-7	CASSFRQGAIYEQYF	TGTGCCAGCAGCTTCCGACAGGGGGCGATCTACGAGCAGTACTTC
TRBV6-5	many	.	TRBJ2-2	CASSGRLNSNTGELFF	TGTGCCAGCAGCGGACGGCTGAATTCGAACACCGGGGAGCTGTTTTTT
TRBV6-6	few	TRBD2	TRBJ2-7	CASSYALAGGEQYF	TGTGCCAGCAGTTACGCGCTAGCGGGGGGTGAGCAGTACTTC
TRBV9	.	.	TRBJ1-2	CASSVPGVMGYTF	TGTGCCAGCAGCGTCCCAGGGGTCATGGGCTACACCTTC
TRBV4-3	few	TRBD1	TRBJ1-1	CASSQYPGQGGGTEAFF	TGCGCCAGCAGCCAATACCCGGGACAGGGGGGAGGAACTGAAGCTTTCTTT
TRBV4-3	few	.	TRBJ2-3	CASSQDLLQRSITQYF	TGCGCCAGCAGCCAAGATTTGTTACAGCGTAGTATTACGCAGTATTTT
TRBV4-1	.	.	TRBJ1-2	CASSPWFQVGYTF	TGCGCCAGCAGCCCTTGGTTTCAGGTCGGCTACACCTTC
TRBV6-2/TRBV6-3	medium-sized	TRBD1	TRBJ2-1	CASSYSTGGNEQFF	TGTGCCAGCAGTTACTCGACAGGGGGCAATGAGCAGTTCTTC
TRBV19	few	.	TRBJ2-1	CASSISMGLYNEQFF	TGTGCCAGTAGTATTTCCATGGGTCTCTACAATGAGCAGTTCTTC
TRBV7-9	.	.	TRBJ1-2	CASSLTGANYGYTF	TGTGCCAGCAGTTTGACAGGAGCTAACTATGGCTACACCTTC
TRBV29-1	.	TRBD1	TRBJ1-3	CSVADRGNTIYF	TGCAGCGTCGCGGACAGGGGAAACACCATATATTTT
TRBV5-1	few	.	TRBJ2-1	CASRSEGTYNEQFF	TGCGCCAGCCGTTCAGAGGGAACCTACAATGAGCAGTTCTTC
TRBV4-3	.	.	TRBJ2-7	CASSQVPGSTYEQYF	TGCGCCAGCAGCCAGGTACCGGGATCGACCTACGAGCAGTACTTC